The rows below give T cell receptor beta chains drawn from one sample of a study of T cells after posttransplantation cyclophosphamide. Repertoires were generated with immunoSEQ multiplex PCR, while TCRdb's copy carries only in-frame clones and drops some. The sample consists of 66,000 or so clones, roughly 95% of them appearing once. The sequenced sample was PBMCs. The receptors were gathered from a woman in her twenties or thirties in good health and a related stem cell transplant donor. Both conserved end residues are part of each CDR3. The D gene is left open where the match is weak. Clone size is not always given. Where it is, it says once, few, many or a class for expanded clones.

abundance,v_gene,d_gene,len,j_gene,CDR3nt,CDR3aa
-,TRBV11-2,-,14,TRBJ1-1,TGTGCCAGCAGCTTAGGTTCCCTGCCCACTGAAGCTTTCTTT,CASSLGSLPTEAFF
-,TRBV6-1,-,11,TRBJ2-7,TGTGCCAGCAGTGAAGGGTTCGAGCAGTACTTC,CASSEGFEQYF
-,TRBV29-1,TRBD1,14,TRBJ1-3,TGCAGCGTTGGCTCCGGGACAGGGGCTAACACCATATATTTT,CSVGSGTGANTIYF
-,TRBV27,-,13,TRBJ2-3,TGTGCCAGCTCCCCAGGTGGCACAGATACGCAGTATTTT,CASSPGGTDTQYF
-,TRBV7-9,TRBD1,15,TRBJ2-5,TGTGCCAGCAGCCCAACGACAGGGGGCGCGAAGACCCAGTACTTC,CASSPTTGGAKTQYF
-,TRBV4-3,-,14,TRBJ2-3,TGCGCCAGCAGCTCCGGACACGGCACAGATACGCAGTATTTT,CASSSGHGTDTQYF
-,TRBV7-8,-,15,TRBJ2-7,TGTGCCAGCAGCTCATCGAGGGCCCCTAGGTACGAGCAGTACTTC,CASSSSRAPRYEQYF
few,TRBV2,TRBD1,14,TRBJ1-2,TGTGCCAGCAGTGAGGGACAGGTTAACTATGGCTACACCTTC,CASSEGQVNYGYTF
-,TRBV11-2,TRBD1,18,TRBJ1-3,TGTGCCAGCAGCTTAGGGTTATGGGGACAGGGATCCGGAAACACCATATATTTT,CASSLGLWGQGSGNTIYF
-,TRBV6-5,TRBD1,14,TRBJ1-2,TGTGCCAGCAGGGGACAGGGAGCGGTTTATGGCTACACCTTC,CASRGQGAVYGYTF
-,TRBV7-2,-,15,TRBJ2-1,TGTGCCAGCAGCTTACGATCACTCTCCTACAATGAGCAGTTCTTC,CASSLRSLSYNEQFF
-,TRBV7-2,TRBD1,15,TRBJ1-5,TGTGCCAGCGGGGGGGGCAGGGGGATAAATCAGCCCCAGCATTTT,CASGGGRGINQPQHF
once,TRBV15,-,16,TRBJ2-7,TGTGCCACCAGCAGAGATCGGGGGCAGGGAGCCTACGAGCAGTACTTC,CATSRDRGQGAYEQYF
-,TRBV7-9,TRBD2,18,TRBJ2-1,TGTGCCAGCGGTCCTGGGACTAGCGGGGGGGGACGATACAATGAGCAGTTCTTC,CASGPGTSGGGRYNEQFF
-,TRBV12-5,TRBD2,15,TRBJ2-1,TGTGCTAGACAGACGGGGGGAAAATTATACAATGAGCAGTTCTTC,CARQTGGKLYNEQFF
once,TRBV4-1,TRBD2,15,TRBJ2-7,TGCGCCAGCAGCCAAGATTTCCTCGGGGGGTACGAGCAGTACTTC,CASSQDFLGGYEQYF
-,TRBV5-1,-,13,TRBJ2-5,TGCGCCAGCAGCAAGGGACTGCAAGAGACCCAGTACTTC,CASSKGLQETQYF
-,TRBV4-3,-,15,TRBJ2-5,TGCGCCAGCAGCCAAGGGGCGGGGAGGGGGGAGACCCAGTACTTC,CASSQGAGRGETQYF
-,TRBV2,TRBD2,19,TRBJ2-3,TGTGCCAGCAGTGGTACTAGCGGGGGCAACACTTCTAGCACAGATACGCAGTATTTT,CASSGTSGGNTSSTDTQYF
-,TRBV27,-,12,TRBJ2-3,TGTGCCAGCAGTTTCCCCGGGACCCCTTTGTATTTT,CASSFPGTPLYF
-,TRBV18,-,16,TRBJ1-3,TGTGCCAGCTCACCACGCTCCAGGGTTGAAGGAAACACCATATATTTT,CASSPRSRVEGNTIYF
-,TRBV5-1,TRBD2,15,TRBJ2-5,TGCGCCAGCAGCTTGAGCGGGGGGCCCCGGGAGACCCAGTACTTC,CASSLSGGPRETQYF
-,TRBV6-6,TRBD2,15,TRBJ2-1,TGTGCCAGCAGTCTCAGACTAGCGGGATACAATGAGCAGTTCTTC,CASSLRLAGYNEQFF
-,TRBV18,-,12,TRBJ1-2,TGTGCCAGCTCACTGGACCTGGGGGGCTACACCTTC,CASSLDLGGYTF
-,TRBV19,-,13,TRBJ1-1,TGTGCCAGTAGTCCCGGACTGAACACTGAAGCTTTCTTT,CASSPGLNTEAFF
-,TRBV19,-,13,TRBJ2-7,TGTGCCAGTTCTCCCCAAACGGCCTACGAGCAGTACTTC,CASSPQTAYEQYF
-,TRBV4-3,TRBD2,17,TRBJ2-3,TGCGCCAGCAGCCAGCTTAATAGCGGGGGCCTATGGCATACGCAGTATTTT,CASSQLNSGGLWHTQYF